These 22 T cell receptor beta chains share one sample of origin, sequenced in a study of regulatory T cells in long-lasting Graves disease. Time point of the sample: persistent/refractory GD, antithyroid drugs over 5 years with positive TRAb. The TCR library was prepared using RNA isolated from PBMCs. Researchers made TCR beta libraries by using iRepertoire HTBI primers and running Arm-PCR on CDR3 regions. TCRdb reprocessed the multiplex PCR reads with MiXCR, giving one entry per CDR3 protein. The data hold 700,000 or so distinct CDR3 sequences, with about 30% observed a single time. Sequencing was performed on peripheral blood mononuclear cells (PBMCs), taken when the disease was refractory, from a patient treated with antithyroid drugs. These receptors came from a female donor with Graves disease.

The V and J genes are TRBV3-1 and TRBJ1-1, with D tentatively TRBD1 (6 bases). Germline V CDR1 and CDR2: LGHDT, YNNKEL (reference sequence). There are 15 residues in the CDR3. With 5 bases removed from V and 6 bases from J, the gap between germline ends came to 19 bases. The CDR3 nucleotides are TGTGCCAGCAGCTCCACGACAGGACTAAGCGCTGAAGCTTTCTTT. Translated, it gives CASSSTTGLSAEAFF.

The sample holds a few counts of this clonotype. The genes are TRBV12-5 and TRBJ2-5; TRBD1 matches at 9 bases. The CDR3 length is 17 residues. V was clipped by 3 bases and J by 4 bases; unmatched bases: 12. The germline V gene encodes CDR1 LGHNT and CDR2 FRNRAP. The CDR3 sequence is CASGFRPWTGDGETQYF. CDR3 DNA sequence: TGTGCTAGTGGTTTTCGACCTTGGACAGGGGACGGAGAGACCCAGTACTTC.

The chain has TRBV20-1 and TRBJ1-1; D gene uncertain. With 5 bases removed from V and 1 base from J, the gap between germline ends came to 8 bases. The CDR3 is made up of 12 amino acids. Germline-derived CDR1 and CDR2 are DFQATT and SNEGSKA (reference sequence). The CDR3 here is CSAPKGNTEAFF. The CDR3 nucleotides are TGCAGTGCTCCTAAAGGGAACACTGAAGCTTTCTTT.

The table lists this clonotype with a few counts. J is TRBJ2-1 and V is TRBV18; D gene uncertain. This CDR3 contains 14 residues. Germline V gene lookup returns CDR1 KGHSH and CDR2 LQKENI. Deletions cut 7 bases from V and 4 bases from J, with 14 bases between. CDR3 DNA sequence: TGTGCCAGCTGGGGTGGCTCGGAATACAATGAGCAGTTCTTC. Protein: CASWGGSEYNEQFF. The whole variable domain, remainder taken from reference TRBV18 and TRBJ2-1, is NAGVMQNPRHLVRRRGQEARLRCSPMKGHSHVYWYRQLPEEGLKFMVYLQKENIIDESGMPKERFSAEFPKEGPSILRIQQVVRGDSAAYFCASWGGSEYNEQFFGPGTRLTVL.

This sequence joins TRBV27 and TRBJ1-6; D not certain. Germline values: CDR1 MNHEY, CDR2 SMNVEV (reference sequence). CDR3 length: 16 residues. The germline V and J ends were trimmed by 5 bases and 4 bases, with 15 bases remaining between them. The CDR3 here is CASSTPGPPYNSPLHF. DNA for the CDR3: TGTGCCAGCAGTACCCCCGGGCCGCCTTATAATTCACCCCTCCACTTT.

A few counts support this clonotype. The chain combines TRBV5-1 with TRBJ2-2, with TRBD1 matching 7 bases. V was clipped by 2 bases and J by 7 bases; unmatched bases: 8. The CDR3 totals 15 residues. Germline values: CDR1 SGHRS, CDR2 YFSETQ. The CDR3 is CASSLSGTVDGELFF. The CDR3 DNA reads as TGCGCCAGCAGCTTATCCGGGACAGTGGACGGGGAGCTGTTTTTT.

The rearrangement links TRBV6-1 to TRBJ1-2; a possible D gene is TRBD1 (5 bases). This CDR3 region has 14 residues. CDR1 is MNHNS, CDR2 SASEGT, per germline. V lost 7 bases and J lost 6, with 18 bases in between. The CDR3 protein is CASTPDGGINGYTF. The CDR3 DNA sequence: TGTGCCAGCACCCCGGACGGGGGAATAAATGGCTACACCTTC.

The chain combines TRBV5-1 with TRBJ2-2; D unclear. Germline CDR1 SGHRS, CDR2 YFSETQ. V lost 2 bases, J lost 2 bases, and 16 bases lay in between. CDR3 size: 17 residues. The CDR3 bases are TGCGCCAGCAGCTTCGGACGGCGAGCCATTAACACCGGGGAGCTGTTTTTT. Its protein product is CASSFGRRAINTGELFF.

This clonotype was counted at least ten times. The chain uses TRBV12-3 or TRBV12-4 and TRBJ2-5; 7 positions match TRBD2. The V segment lost 4 bases and the J segment 5 bases; nucleotides outside the gene matches: 13. This CDR3 region has 16 residues. CDR3 loop: CASSYFRDDGGETQYF. Written as DNA, the CDR3 is TGTGCCAGCAGTTACTTCCGGGACGACGGGGGGGAGACCCAGTACTTC.

In this sample, this clonotype turned up many times. The chain links TRBV28 to TRBJ2-7; D ambiguous. The CDR3 is made up of 11 amino acids. The V gene's germline CDR1 is MDHEN and CDR2 SYDVKM. Between the trimmed V and J ends, which lost 6 bases and 4 bases, there was a span of 7 bases. The CDR3 bases are TGTGCCAGCAGACAGAATTACGAGCAGTACTTC. Amino acids: CASRQNYEQYF.

The rearrangement joins TRBV30 to TRBJ1-5, with D perhaps matching TRBD1 (5 bases). The CDR3 runs 15 residues. The germline gives CDR1 GTSNPN, CDR2 SVGIG (reference sequence). Trimming took 0 bases from V and 4 from J, leaving 13 bases between them. In DNA, the CDR3 is TGTGCCTGGAGTGTCTCCACTCAGGGAAATCAGCCCCAGCATTTT. Its translation is CAWSVSTQGNQPQHF.

This chain uses TRBV6-1 with TRBJ1-6; 7 bases are a match to TRBD1. The CDR3 spans 13 residues. J lost 9 bases, V lost 5 bases, and 4 bases had no gene match. Germline-derived CDR1 and CDR2 are MNHNS and SASEGT. The CDR3: CASSRDRASPLHF. CDR3 bases: TGTGCCAGCAGTCGCGACAGGGCTTCACCCCTCCACTTT.

J is TRBJ1-5 and V is TRBV7-9; D remains ambiguous. V was trimmed by 5 bases and J by 7 bases, leaving 9 bases between them. Germline V gene sequence: CDR1 SEHNR, CDR2 FQNEAQ (reference sequence). The CDR3 consists of 12 residues. CDR3 amino acids: CASSTDWQPQHF. CDR3 sequence (DNA): TGTGCCAGCAGCACGGACTGGCAGCCCCAGCATTTT.

This clonotype was detected only a few times. The chain combines TRBV7-9 with TRBJ2-7, with D possibly being TRBD2 (5 bases). This CDR3 region has 13 residues. CDR1 SEHNR and CDR2 FQNEAQ come from the germline V gene (reference sequence). The ends were cut back, 5 bases at V and 2 bases at J, with 10 bases in the middle. The DNA for the CDR3 is TGTGCCAGCAGCAGGGAGCCGGCCTACGAGCAGTACTTC. Its protein is CASSREPAYEQYF.

This clonotype was detected a few times. The chain employs TRBV20-1 and TRBJ1-6, with a tentative D call TRBD1 (6 bases). V lost 3 bases, J lost 4 bases, and 10 bases lay in between. Germline V CDR1 and CDR2: DFQATT, SNEGSKA (reference sequence). The CDR3 totals 14 residues. In nucleotides, the CDR3 is TGCAGTGCTAGCGCAGGGGTTTATAATTCACCCCTCCACTTT. Amino acid sequence: CSASAGVYNSPLHF.

There are a few counts of this clonotype. The rearrangement links TRBV11-1 to TRBJ2-3; D is undetermined. Trimming left V 3 bases short and J 1 base short, with 8 bases between. The CDR3 spans 14 residues. Germline values: CDR1 SGHAT, CDR2 FQDESV (reference sequence). The CDR3 region has the DNA TGTGCCAGCAGCTTTCTCCTCCGCACAGATACGCAGTATTTT. It translates to CASSFLLRTDTQYF. Full variable domain (rest looked up from reference TRBV11-1 and TRBJ2-3): EAEVAQSPRYKITEKSQAVAFWCDPISGHATLYWYRQILGQGPELLVQFQDESVVDDSQLPKDRFSAERLKGVDSTLKIQPAELGDSAMYLCASSFLLRTDTQYFGPGTRLTVL.

In its sample, this clonotype was seen many times. The V call is TRBV27, the J call TRBJ1-5; tentative D call: TRBD1 (6 bases). Germline V CDR1 and CDR2: MNHEY, SMNVEV (reference sequence). V dropped 2 bases and J dropped 5 bases, with 7 bases sitting between them. CDR3 length: 13 amino acids. CDR3 in DNA: TGTGCCAGCAGTTTAGACAGGTATCAGCCCCAGCATTTT. It codes for CASSLDRYQPQHF.

V is TRBV30 and J is TRBJ2-7; D is possibly TRBD1 (5 bases). Germline CDR1 is GTSNPN and CDR2 is SVGIG (reference sequence). This CDR3 region has 15 residues. The ends were cut back, 2 bases at V and 0 bases at J, with 14 bases in the middle. The CDR3 region is CAWSNSLDSSYEQYF. The DNA of the CDR3 is TGTGCCTGGAGTAACAGTTTAGACAGCTCCTACGAGCAGTACTTC.

This clonotype came up a few times. The chain is built from TRBV11-1 and TRBJ2-7; a possible D gene is TRBD1 (7 bases). Germline CDR1 and CDR2: SGHAT and FQDESV (reference sequence). Trimming cost V 4 bases and J 4 bases, with 20 bases left between them. This CDR3 region has 16 residues. The CDR3 is CASSSSGGGRRYEQYF. CDR3 nucleotides: TGTGCCAGCAGCTCCTCTGGAGGGGGCCGTAGATACGAGCAGTACTTC.

The gene calls are TRBV7-9 and TRBJ2-6; 9 bases line up with TRBD1. This CDR3 contains 17 residues. Germline V gene lookup returns CDR1 SEHNR and CDR2 FQNEAQ (reference sequence). V lost 6 bases to trimming and J lost 1 base; unmatched junction nucleotides: 7. The CDR3 nucleotides read TGTGCCAGCAGACTTGGACAGGGGATGTCTGGGGCCAACGTCCTGACTTTC. Translated: CASRLGQGMSGANVLTF. The full variable domain, its missing parts supplied by reference TRBV7-9 and TRBJ2-6, is DTGVSQNPRHKITKRGQNVTFRCDPISEHNRLYWYRQTLGQGPEFLTYFQNEAQLEKSRLLSDRFSAERPKGSFSTLEIQRTEQGDSAMYLCASRLGQGMSGANVLTFGAGSRLTVL.

In DNA form, the CDR3 reads TGTGCCAGCAGTTACGTCAGGGCGAACGGTGAAGCTTTCTTT. It translates to CASSYVRANGEAFF. The V call is TRBV6-5, the J call TRBJ1-1; TRBD1 might be the D (5 bases). V was clipped by 2 bases and J by 7 bases, with 14 bases between them. The CDR3 totals 14 residues. The germline V gene has CDR1 MNHEY and CDR2 SVGAGI.

The chain joins TRBV6-1 to TRBJ2-1; 7 bases match TRBD2. The J segment lost 4 bases and the V segment lost 8 bases, leaving 8 bases of the junction unmatched. The CDR3 contains 14 residues. The germline V gene encodes CDR1 MNHNS and CDR2 SASEGT. CDR3 nucleotides: TGTGCCAGCTCCTGGCTAGCGGAGTACAATGAGCAGTTCTTC. Translation: CASSWLAEYNEQFF.